Following are 21 T cell receptor beta chains from one sample sequenced in a study of human T cells and chemical hapten exposure. Time point indicated: pre-sensitization, week 0. As for treatment: therapeutic diphenylcyclopropenone sensitization with weekly scalp DPC. TCRdb reanalysed the RACE reads using MiXCR and keeps one entry per CDR3 protein. The sample carries 300,000 to 400,000 distinct CDR3 sequences, approximately 5.1% recorded once. Material: whole blood, obtained in connection with sensitization to the hapten diphenylcyclopropenone (DPC). These receptors originate from a woman aged 45-65 years with alopecia areata. Some clones in this sample may be carry-over from other donors' samples.

The chain has TRBV12-3 or TRBV12-4 and TRBJ2-5; a weak D match, TRBD2 (5 bases). The germline V and J ends were trimmed by 7 bases and 5 bases, with 11 bases remaining between them. This CDR3 comprises 12 residues. CDR3 protein: CASTQPGETQYF. CDR3 DNA: TGTGCCAGCACCCAACCGGGGGAGACCCAGTACTTC.

This clonotype came up a few times. This chain joins TRBV20-1 and TRBJ2-3, with D possibly matching TRBD2 (6 bases). Germline V gene data show CDR1 as DFQATT and CDR2 as SNEGSKA (reference sequence). There are 14 residues in the CDR3. V lost 2 bases, J lost 2 bases, and 11 bases lay in between. As DNA, the CDR3 is TGCAGTGCTAGACTTGGGACTTTCACAGATACGCAGTATTTT. It encodes CSARLGTFTDTQYF.

This clonotype was counted a few times. The chain employs TRBV19 and TRBJ1-2; D call uncertain. Deletions cut 6 bases from V and 7 bases from J, with 12 bases between. Germline CDR1 is LNHDA and CDR2 is SQIVND (reference sequence). The CDR3 runs 12 residues. As DNA, the CDR3 is TGTGCCAGTAGGACTGGTATAGGTGGCTACACCTTC. Its translation: CASRTGIGGYTF.

This clonotype was counted many times. V is TRBV5-6 and J is TRBJ1-1; D may be TRBD1 (6 bases). The CDR3 has 12 amino acids. Germline assignment: CDR1 SGHDT and CDR2 YYEEEE. The V end was cut by 4 bases, the J end by 6 bases, with 10 bases between. For the CDR3, the DNA is TGTGCCAGCAGCGAAGGGACACCTGAAGCTTTCTTT. Protein: CASSEGTPEAFF.

This clonotype has just a few counts. The chain employs TRBV25-1 and TRBJ1-1; D possibly corresponds to TRBD1 (5 bases). This CDR3 region has 15 residues. V lost 6 bases and J lost 5, with 19 bases in between. Germline CDR1 MGHDK, CDR2 SYGVNS. In DNA, the CDR3 is TGTGCCAGCAGAGATATGACAGAGCCTTGGACTGAAGCTTTCTTT. Encoded protein: CASRDMTEPWTEAFF. The variable domain in full, completed from reference TRBV25-1 and TRBJ1-1, reads EADIYQTPRYLVIGTGKKITLECSQTMGHDKMYWYQQDPGMELHLIHYSYGVNSTEKGDLSSESTVSRIRTEHFPLTLESARPSHTSQYLCASRDMTEPWTEAFFGQGTRLTVV.

This clonotype has a count of ten or more. This sequence joins TRBV5-1 and TRBJ1-1; a possible D gene is TRBD1 (6 bases). This CDR3 region has 14 residues. Per germline, CDR1 SGHRS and CDR2 YFSETQ. The V and J ends lost 5 bases and 3 bases respectively, with 14 bases between them. The CDR3 nucleotides are TGCGCCAGCAGTACAACAGGGTCTTACACTGAAGCTTTCTTT. This sequence encodes CASSTTGSYTEAFF.

This clonotype was recorded many times. This rearrangement joins TRBV29-1 to TRBJ1-2; 8 bases are a match to TRBD1. Trimming cost V 3 bases and J 3 bases; bases outside gene matches: 3. The germline V gene encodes CDR1 SQVTM and CDR2 ANQGSEA. This CDR3 spans 13 amino acids. As DNA, the CDR3 is TGCAGCGTTGATGTACAGGGGGACTATGGCTACACCTTC. Translation gives CSVDVQGDYGYTF.

The V and J genes are TRBV20-1 and TRBJ1-5; TRBD1 is a possible D gene (6 bases). The length of the CDR3 is 15 residues. Between the trimmed V and J ends, which lost 3 bases and 3 bases, there was a span of 15 bases. Germline CDR1 reads DFQATT; CDR2 reads SNEGSKA (reference sequence). The CDR3 nucleotides are TGCAGTGCTAGCCGTCCGTGGGACAACAATCAGCCCCAGCATTTT. The encoded protein is CSASRPWDNNQPQHF.

This clonotype was found many times. The chain has TRBV27 and TRBJ2-7; 9 bases align to TRBD1. Germline CDR1 and CDR2: MNHEY and SMNVEV (reference sequence). The J segment lost 6 bases and the V segment lost 5 bases, leaving 8 bases of the junction unmatched. This CDR3 is 14 amino acids long. The CDR3 nucleotides read TGTGCCAGCAGTCCCCCAACAGGGGGCTCCGAGCAGTACTTC. Its translation: CASSPPTGGSEQYF.

This clonotype was counted many times. The chain couples TRBV9 to TRBJ2-2; maybe TRBD1 (6 bases). From germline, CDR1 is SGDLS and CDR2 YYNGEE. This CDR3 region has 17 residues. V was trimmed by 2 bases and J by 1 base, leaving 15 bases between them. CDR3 loop: CASSVWTARGNTGELFF. As DNA, the CDR3 is TGTGCCAGCAGCGTTTGGACGGCCAGGGGGAACACCGGGGAGCTGTTTTTT. Combining the CDR3 with reference TRBV9 and TRBJ2-2 gives the whole variable domain DSGVTQTPKHLITATGQRVTLRCSPRSGDLSVYWYQQSLDQGLQFLIQYYNGEERAKGNILERFSAQQFPDLHSELNLSSLELGDSALYFCASSVWTARGNTGELFFGEGSRLTVL.

The V gene is TRBV18, the J gene TRBJ1-3; D is possibly TRBD1 (5 bases). Germline lookup yields CDR1 KGHSH and CDR2 LQKENI. This CDR3 is 18 amino acids long. The V end lost 3 bases, the J end lost 4 bases, and 22 bases lay between the germline ends. This CDR3 reads CASSPFQTVSPEGNTIYF. For the CDR3, the DNA is TGTGCCAGCTCACCTTTCCAGACAGTTTCCCCCGAAGGAAACACCATATATTTT.

In this sample, this clonotype turned up a few times. V usage is TRBV7-9 and J usage is TRBJ2-3, with D perhaps TRBD1 (5 bases). V shed 3 bases and J shed 0 bases, with 10 bases lying between them. This CDR3 spans 15 amino acids. CDR1 is SEHNR, CDR2 FQNEAQ, per germline (reference sequence). The CDR3 region is CASSLGRASTDTQYF. The DNA of the CDR3 is TGTGCCAGCAGCTTGGGGCGCGCAAGCACAGATACGCAGTATTTT.

This chain joins TRBV2 and TRBJ2-7; 9 positions match TRBD2. The CDR3 covers 13 residues. Germline V gene sequence: CDR1 SNHLY, CDR2 FYNNEI. Unmatched junction bases numbered 4, after V lost 6 bases and J lost 4 bases. CDR3 amino acids: CASRERGVYEQYF. The CDR3 DNA reads as TGTGCCAGCAGAGAGCGGGGGGTATACGAGCAGTACTTC. Complete variable domain (other parts from reference TRBV2 and TRBJ2-7): EPEVTQTPSHQVTQMGQEVILRCVPISNHLYFYWYRQILGQKVEFLVSFYNNEISEKSEIFDDQFSVERPDGSNFTLKIRSTKLEDSAMYFCASRERGVYEQYFGPGTRLTVT.

This clonotype was picked up many times. A junction end diverges from the germline sequence, so it may reflect a read error. The V and J genes are TRBV7-2 and TRBJ2-3; no clear D. This CDR3 is 19 amino acids long. CDR1 and CDR2 (germline): SGHTA, FQGNSA. The CDR3 loop reads CASSLQSFMAGISIDTQYF. The CDR3 coding sequence is TGTGCCAGCAGCTTACAGTCTTTTATGGCCGGAATAAGCATAGATACGCAGTATTTT.

This clonotype was seen ten or more times. V usage is TRBV18 and J usage is TRBJ2-2; D possibly corresponds to TRBD2 (7 bases). Germline V lookup: CDR1 KGHSH, CDR2 LQKENI. V shed 2 bases and J shed 5 bases, with 18 bases lying between them. The CDR3 covers 17 residues. In DNA form, the CDR3 reads TGTGCCAGCTCACCATCCTATGGGGGGGCCCGGACCGGGGAGCTGTTTTTT. Amino acid sequence: CASSPSYGGARTGELFF.

In this sample, this clonotype turned up many times. This chain joins TRBV5-1 and TRBJ2-3; D not certain. Germline V gene lookup returns CDR1 SGHRS and CDR2 YFSETQ. Trimming pared 0 bases from V and 6 bases from J, leaving 17 bases between. This CDR3 contains 16 residues. The CDR3 DNA is TGCGCCAGCAGCTTGGCGAACCCCCCCAGTGGGGATACGCAGTATTTT. Amino acid sequence: CASSLANPPSGDTQYF.

At least ten counts were recorded for this clonotype. The V call is TRBV7-9, the J call TRBJ2-5; D possibly corresponds to TRBD1 (5 bases). Per the germline V gene, CDR1 is SEHNR and CDR2 is FQNEAQ (reference sequence). Trimming cost V 6 bases and J 10 bases, with 15 bases left between them. The CDR3 extends over 12 amino acids. The CDR3 loop reads CASRPGWGLQYF. In DNA form, the CDR3 reads TGTGCCAGCAGGCCTGGATGGGGCCTCCAGTACTTC.

The chain couples TRBV29-1 to TRBJ2-1; TRBD1 matches at 7 bases. Germline V gives CDR1 SQVTM, CDR2 ANQGSEA. This CDR3 is 12 amino acids long. The V gene end was trimmed by 7 bases and the J gene end by 10 bases; junction bases not matched to a gene: 10. CDR3 protein: CSAVGQSSEQFF. In DNA, the CDR3 is TGCAGCGCGGTGGGACAGAGCAGCGAGCAGTTCTTC.

Only one count was recorded for this clonotype. A much larger clone differs from this one at a single base, so this may be a read error. The chain employs TRBV20-1 and TRBJ2-7; tentative D call: TRBD2 (6 bases). Germline CDR1 DFQATT, CDR2 SNEGSKA (reference sequence). The CDR3 extends over 17 amino acids. Trimming removed 3 bases at V and 5 bases at J, with 26 bases between. In DNA, the CDR3 is TGCAGTGCTAGTGGCAGCCATTCCGGGGCTAGCGCCCACGAGCAGTACTTC. Its protein product is CSASGSHSGASAHEQYF.

The genes are TRBV18 and TRBJ2-6; 7 bases agree with TRBD1. This CDR3 has 16 residues. V shed 1 base, J shed 2 bases, and the junction held 2 bases outside the gene matches. CDR1 and CDR2 (germline): KGHSH, LQKENI. CDR3 nucleotides: TGTGCCAGCTCACCACAGGGGGCAGCTGGGGCCAACGTCCTGACTTTC. Translation gives CASSPQGAAGANVLTF.

This clonotype was detected a few times. This chain uses TRBV5-1 with TRBJ2-7, with a tentative D call TRBD2 (5 bases). There are 19 residues in the CDR3. Trimming took off 0 bases at V and 2 bases at J, with 24 bases between the two ends. CDR1 and CDR2 from the germline V gene are SGHRS and YFSETQ. DNA for the CDR3: TGCGCCAGCAGCTTGGCAGGCAGGCCAGACTACCCCCTGACCTACGAGCAGTACTTC. Residues: CASSLAGRPDYPLTYEQYF.